What follows describes a single TCR beta chain. What this receptor recognizes is not known. Within one base of it there is no much larger clone, and no base qualities were kept. The sample originates from a study of Ad26.COV2.S vaccination and SARS-CoV-2 variants (dated by TCRdb to about 2021). Turning to the overall study: Donors in the vaccine arm were drawn from COV1001, a multicentre, randomized, double-blind, placebo-controlled phase I-IIa trial testing Ad26.COV2.S in healthy adults. Ad26.COV2.S was administered intramuscularly at a dose of 5x10^10 or 1x10^11 viral particles, either as one shot or as two shots given 56 days apart. The specificity and breadth of SARS-CoV-2-reactive T cell receptors after Ad26.COV2.S vaccination were assessed by TCRbeta repertoire sequencing. The TCR-sequenced set comprised approximately 32 samples: about 19 Ad26.COV2.S vaccine recipients, 5 placebo recipients and 8 SARS-CoV-2 convalescent individuals. Trial participants were randomized into five groups of five, in which low-dose or high-dose Ad26.COV2.S was given once or twice, or placebo was given on both occasions. Throughout the experiments and outcome assessment, investigators stayed blinded to trial group allocation.

What the authors observed across the whole study: The study was not powered to compare responses between vaccine doses or regimens. Spike-specific TCR breadth was higher in Ad26.COV2.S recipients than in placebo recipients (P = 0.0014). It was noted by the authors that total T cell responses may have been underestimated by the TCR breadth and depth analyses. After vaccination, spike-specific CD8+ and CD4+ T cell responses were reported to show substantial breadth. Vaccine and placebo recipients had comparable non-spike TCR breadth, which fits with the vaccine containing only spike.

TCRbeta CDR3 regions were sequenced with the immunoSEQ Assay. After extraction, genomic DNA underwent amplification by bias-controlled multiplex PCR, followed by high-throughput sequencing. The study's own analysis went as follows. To quantify the absolute abundance of every unique TCRbeta CDR3 region, sequences were collapsed and filtered. T cell fraction was estimated by normalizing TCRbeta template counts to usable DNA, with usable DNA measured through amplification of reference genes found in all nucleated cells. Repertoire TCRs were annotated as SARS-CoV-2-specific by exact matching of V gene, CDR3 amino acid sequence and J gene to a known reactive TCR set. The reference SARS-CoV-2 TCR set came from MIRA and was filtered for enrichment in COVID-19-positive ImmuneCODE repertoires, removing public or cross-reactive TCRs. Drawing on the MIRA antigens, annotated TCRs were analysed further at the level of specific ORF or position within ORF. Depth was the summed frequency of annotated unique rearrangements, while breadth was defined as annotated unique rearrangements over total unique productive rearrangements. Two-sided Wilcoxon rank-sum tests were applied when comparing TCR breadth between groups. TCRdb limited this immuneACCESS table to in-frame rearrangements with V and J called. A share of clones is missing; checked studies link under half to unresolved V genes, and the rest is unexplained. V and J calls and clone size are those listed in that table; D and trimming were worked out from the DNA. The sample has under 400,000 clones on record, roughly 84% of them singletons. 3.4% of the sample is taken by the ten largest.

Taken with the paper, the label for treatment or condition translates to: approximately 18 received Ad26.COV2.S at low or high dose, single or two shots; roughly five received placebo; per-sample allocation not given. Repertoires of vaccine and placebo recipients were sequenced from samples collected on day 63 after the first injection. Cohort 1b enrolled about two dozen adults aged 18-55 years at a single site in Boston, USA, between 29 July and 7 August 2020. As a vaccine, Ad26.COV2.S was a replication-incompetent adenovirus type 26 vector that expressed a prefusion-stabilized SARS-CoV-2 spike protein derived from the original Wuhan strain. The source of this sequence is a person between 18 and 65 years old who received the Ad26.COV2.S COVID-19 vaccine or a placebo. The sequenced sample was peripheral blood, obtained in a trial of Ad26.COV2.S vaccine versus placebo.

DNA sequence: TGTGCCAGCAGTGACCGTATAGGGGTATACGAGCAGTACTTC. Translated, it gives CASSDRIGVYEQYF. The chain is made from TRBV2 and TRBJ2-7; a weak D assignment points to TRBD1 (5 bases agree). The germline V gene sets CDR1 to SNHLY and CDR2 to FYNNEI. The CDR3 runs 14 amino acids, cysteine and phenylalanine included. Only CDR3 DNA is held: 42 bases, read in frame from base 1. V is pared back by 3 bases and J by 4 bases, with 13 bases lying between the germline termini.